One and the same sample provided the 13 T cell receptor beta chains below, sequenced in a study of blood T cell repertoires in COVID-19. Generated by immunoSEQ multiplex PCR, the TCRdb table keeps only in-frame clones and is missing some. The table includes around 200,000 clones, roughly 85% detected once. The sequenced sample was PBMCs or T cells enriched from blood (not recorded which). The origin of the receptors is a woman aged 40 to 50 with acute COVID-19.

The gene calls are TRBV11-1 and TRBJ2-1, with 9 bases that match TRBD2. The CDR3 runs to 13 residues. J was trimmed by 9 bases and V by 4 bases; bases with no gene match: 4. Germline assignment: CDR1 SGHAT and CDR2 FQDESV (reference sequence). This CDR3 reads CASSSSGTGEQFF. The CDR3 DNA follows: TGTGCCAGCAGCTCTAGCGGGACGGGTGAGCAGTTCTTC.

This clone was detected only once. V is TRBV18 and J is TRBJ1-1; 7 bases are a match to TRBD1. Germline V gene sequence: CDR1 KGHSH, CDR2 LQKENI. This CDR3 comprises 13 residues. Unmatched junction bases numbered 6, after V lost 4 bases and J lost 7 bases. This CDR3 reads CASSRDGTVEAFF. The DNA for the CDR3 is TGTGCCAGCTCACGTGATGGGACAGTTGAAGCTTTCTTT.

The chain joins TRBV3-1 (or the pseudogene TRBV3-2) to TRBJ1-6, with TRBD1 matching over 12 bases. With V trimmed by 1 base and J by 5 bases, 3 bases remained unmatched. The CDR3 has 17 amino acids. CDR1 LGHDT and CDR2 YNNKEL come from the germline V gene (reference sequence). CDR3 bases: TGTGCCAGCAGCCAAGGGGGACAGGGGGCAAATAATTCACCCCTCCACTTT. It is translated as CASSQGGQGANNSPLHF.

The chain uses TRBV7-9 and TRBJ1-1; D might be TRBD1 (6 bases). Looked up from germline, CDR1 is SEHNR and CDR2 is FQNEAQ (reference sequence). Between the trimmed V and J ends, which lost 5 bases and 0 bases, there was a span of 10 bases. This CDR3 has 14 amino acids. The CDR3 loop reads CASSVDSMNTEAFF. The CDR3 DNA reads as TGTGCCAGCAGCGTGGACAGTATGAACACTGAAGCTTTCTTT.

This rearrangement joins TRBV5-4 to TRBJ2-1, with 7 bases that match TRBD2. After removal of 4 bases from V and 1 base from J, the junction contained 5 bases not matched to a gene. This CDR3 region has 15 residues. The germline V gene has CDR1 SGHNT and CDR2 YYREEE (reference sequence). Here the CDR3 DNA reads TGTGCCAGCAGCGCTACGGGGGGATCCTACAATGAGCAGTTCTTC. This translates into CASSATGGSYNEQFF.

The genes are TRBV6-5 and TRBJ1-2, with D perhaps TRBD1 (5 bases). The CDR3 loop spans 15 amino acids. Trimming shortened V by 5 bases and J by 5 bases, and 18 bases separated the two germline ends. From germline, CDR1 is MNHEY and CDR2 SVGAGI. CDR3 nucleotide sequence: TGTGCCAGCAGTCCTAGAAATCAGGGAACATATGGCTACACCTTC. Residues: CASSPRNQGTYGYTF.

The chain has TRBV5-8 and TRBJ1-2; no clear D gene. V was shortened by 3 bases and J by 0 bases, with 18 bases between the two germline ends. Per the germline V gene, CDR1 is SGHTS and CDR2 is YDEGEE. This CDR3 has 17 residues. This CDR3 reads CASSSSRARLANYGYTF. Written as DNA, the CDR3 is TGTGCCAGCAGCTCCTCGAGGGCCCGGCTAGCTAACTATGGCTACACCTTC.

The genes are TRBV19 and TRBJ1-1; D is possibly TRBD1 (6 bases). V was trimmed by 2 bases and J by 3 bases, leaving 10 bases between them. The length of the CDR3 is 14 residues. In germline, CDR1 is LNHDA, CDR2 SQIVND (reference sequence). The CDR3 sequence is CASSIQGFYTEAFF. The CDR3 DNA is TGTGCCAGTAGTATACAGGGGTTTTACACTGAAGCTTTCTTT.

The genes are TRBV6-5 and TRBJ1-5; D unclear. The germline CDR1 and CDR2 sequences are MNHEY and SVGAGI. The CDR3 spans 16 residues. Deletions cut 4 bases from V and 2 bases from J, with 15 bases between. The CDR3 region has the DNA TGTGCCAGCAGTTCTCTTGGGTTTCGGGGCAATCAGCCCCAGCATTTT. This sequence encodes CASSSLGFRGNQPQHF.

The rearrangement joins TRBV10-3 to TRBJ2-7; maybe TRBD1 (5 bases). Trimming left V 3 bases short and J 1 base short, with 13 bases between. CDR3 length equals 15 residues. CDR1 is ENHRY and CDR2 is SYGVKD in the germline V gene. The CDR3 DNA reads as TGTGCCATCAGTGATACAACAGGCCTGTCCTACGAGCAGTACTTC. Translated, it gives CAISDTTGLSYEQYF.

This chain uses TRBV7-2 with TRBJ1-4; the D gene is possibly TRBD1 (5 bases). Trimming cost V 3 bases and J 6 bases, with 11 bases left between them. The CDR3 consists of 14 residues. Germline V gives CDR1 SGHTA, CDR2 FQGNSA. The CDR3 bases are TGTGCCAGCAGCTTTGCAGGGCCCCATGAAAAACTGTTTTTT. It specifies CASSFAGPHEKLFF.

This clone showed up just once. V is TRBV29-1 and J is TRBJ2-7; the match to TRBD1 covers 7 bases. The V gene end was trimmed by 5 bases and the J gene end by 0 bases; junction bases not matched to a gene: 4. This CDR3 comprises 13 residues. Looked up from germline, CDR1 is SQVTM and CDR2 is ANQGSEA. The CDR3 spells CSVKGQSSYEQYF. CDR3 sequence (DNA): TGCAGCGTTAAGGGACAGAGCTCCTACGAGCAGTACTTC.

This clone was detected a few times. The J gene is TRBJ1-1, the V gene TRBV18; D is perhaps TRBD1 (5 bases). Between the trimmed V and J ends, which lost 3 bases and 2 bases, there was a span of 19 bases. Per germline, CDR1 KGHSH and CDR2 LQKENI. The CDR3 runs to 17 residues. In DNA form, the CDR3 reads TGTGCCAGCTCACCTCAGCGGGACGCCCGGGGCAACACTGAAGCTTTCTTT. It yields the protein CASSPQRDARGNTEAFF.